One and the same sample provided the 26 T cell receptor beta chains below, sequenced in a study of blood T cells in healthy people across ages. Next came a second PCR, run for roughly 6 to 11 cycles, which used a sample-barcoded 5' primer along with a J-beta primer mix. One entry per CDR3 protein, called by TCRdb with MiXCR from the 5' RACE reads. This sample yields about 760,000 distinct CDR3 sequences, of which 56% are seen a single time; around a quarter belongs to the top ten. The sample consisted of blood. All receptors derive from a man aged 35-49 years in good health.

This clonotype was seen more than once but under ten times. The chain joins TRBV6-1 to TRBJ2-7; possible D gene TRBD2, 5 bases. The CDR3 extends over 13 amino acids. Germline V gene data show CDR1 as MNHNS and CDR2 as SASEGT. V was shortened by 7 bases and J by 2 bases, with 12 bases between the two germline ends. This CDR3 reads CASMASGTYEQYF. The CDR3 coding sequence is TGTGCCAGCATGGCCAGCGGAACCTACGAGCAGTACTTC.

With regard to this clonotype: A read error may explain this, as a much larger clone is one base away. The gene calls are TRBV12-3 or TRBV12-4 and TRBJ2-5; 7 bases map to TRBD1. The length of the CDR3 is 14 residues. CDR3 residues: CASSAAGTEETPYF. The CDR3 bases are TGTGCCAGCAGTGCGGCCGGGACAGAAGAGACCCCGTACTTC.

The rearrangement joins TRBV24-1 to TRBJ1-1; no reliable D call. V lost 4 bases, J lost 1 base, and 9 bases lay in between. Germline lookup yields CDR1 KGHDR and CDR2 SFDVKD. The CDR3 is 14 residues long. This chain's CDR3 is CATSDSPANTEAFF. CDR3 nucleotides: TGTGCCACCAGTGACTCCCCTGCGAACACTGAAGCTTTCTTT.

The table lists this clonotype with a few counts. The chain is built from TRBV2 and TRBJ2-3; 10 bases map to TRBD1. Losses at the gene ends were 6 bases for V and 1 base for J; bases not matched to a gene: 7. Germline lookup yields CDR1 SNHLY and CDR2 FYNNEI. This CDR3 spans 16 amino acids. This CDR3 reads CASRRDRGLGTDTQYF. In DNA form, the CDR3 reads TGTGCCAGCAGGAGGGACAGGGGATTGGGCACAGATACGCAGTATTTT.

This clonotype was detected a few times. The chain joins TRBV29-1 to TRBJ1-2; 7 nucleotides match TRBD1. J lost 4 bases, V lost 4 bases, and 3 bases had no gene match. This CDR3 region has 12 residues. Per the germline V gene, CDR1 is SQVTM and CDR2 is ANQGSEA. The CDR3 sequence: CSVGDSFYGYTF. The CDR3 DNA reads as TGCAGCGTTGGGGACAGTTTCTATGGCTACACCTTC.

This clonotype was detected a few times. The V gene is TRBV20-1, the J gene TRBJ2-5; 9 bases map to TRBD2. Losses at the gene ends were 0 bases for V and 6 bases for J; bases not matched to a gene: 2. The germline gives CDR1 DFQATT, CDR2 SNEGSKA (reference sequence). This CDR3 comprises 13 residues. This chain's CDR3 is CSAREGLAQTQYF. The CDR3 region has the DNA TGCAGTGCTAGAGAGGGACTAGCCCAGACCCAGTACTTC.

The rearrangement links TRBV5-1 to TRBJ2-3; D might be TRBD1 (6 bases). Germline-derived CDR1 and CDR2 are SGHRS and YFSETQ. Trimming left V 3 bases short and J 6 bases short, with 11 bases between. This CDR3 has 13 residues. For the CDR3, the DNA is TGCGCCAGCAGCTCACCAGGGGCGGATACGCAGTATTTT. It yields the protein CASSSPGADTQYF. The full variable domain, in which reference TRBV5-1 and TRBJ2-3 provide the parts outside the CDR3, is KAGVTQTPRYLIKTRGQQVTLSCSPISGHRSVSWYQQTPGQGLQFLFEYFSETQRNKGNFPGRFSGRQFSNSRSEMNVSTLELGDSALYLCASSSPGADTQYFGPGTRLTVL.

The genes are TRBV20-1 and TRBJ2-4; maybe TRBD1 (6 bases). The CDR3 has 16 amino acids. CDR1 and CDR2 (germline): DFQATT, SNEGSKA (reference sequence). Trimming removed 6 bases from V and 1 base from J, with 19 bases in between. This chain's CDR3 is CSARSQGLVAKNIQYF. DNA of the CDR3: TGCAGTGCAAGAAGCCAGGGGCTCGTCGCCAAAAACATTCAGTACTTC.

This sequence joins TRBV14 and TRBJ2-1, with D possibly being TRBD2 (7 bases). Germline values: CDR1 SGHDN, CDR2 FVKESK. The germline V and J ends were trimmed by 1 base and 6 bases, with 16 bases remaining between them. The CDR3 has 16 residues. The CDR3 nucleotides read TGTGCCAGCAGCCAAGGTTTCCGGGGGGCTAGCAATGAGCAGTTCTTC. Translation gives CASSQGFRGASNEQFF.

V usage is TRBV12-3 or TRBV12-4 and J usage is TRBJ2-3; no reliable D call. The V end was cut by 6 bases, the J end by 4 bases, with 11 bases between. The CDR3 runs to 13 residues. CDR3 region: CASRRTTPDTQYF. For the CDR3, the DNA is TGTGCCAGCAGGCGAACGACCCCAGATACGCAGTATTTT.

The chain joins TRBV10-3 to TRBJ2-7; TRBD1 matches at 10 bases. Germline V gene sequence: CDR1 ENHRY, CDR2 SYGVKD. With V trimmed by 0 bases and J by 7 bases, 12 bases remained unmatched. The CDR3 sequence is 17 residues long. The CDR3 spells CAISESNLGTGVWEQYF. CDR3 nucleotides: TGTGCCATCAGTGAGTCGAATCTAGGGACAGGGGTGTGGGAGCAGTACTTC.

This clonotype has only a few counts. The V gene is TRBV12-3 or TRBV12-4, the J gene TRBJ2-1; 11 positions agree with TRBD2. The J segment lost 4 bases and the V segment lost 5 bases, leaving 7 bases of the junction unmatched. The CDR3 sequence is 16 residues long. CDR3 loop: CASSPGTSGEYNEQFF. DNA of the CDR3: TGTGCCAGCAGTCCAGGGACTAGCGGCGAATACAATGAGCAGTTCTTC.

CDR3 residues: CASSQDREQPQHF. Here the CDR3 DNA reads TGTGCCAGCAGCCAAGATAGAGAACAGCCCCAGCATTTT. The chain joins TRBV3-1 to TRBJ1-5, with unresolved D. V was trimmed by 0 bases and J by 7 bases, leaving 7 bases between them. Germline V gives CDR1 LGHDT, CDR2 YNNKEL (reference sequence). The CDR3 spans 13 residues.

The rearrangement joins TRBV5-1 to TRBJ2-6, with D possibly TRBD2 on 6 matching bases. The length of the CDR3 is 16 residues. V lost 7 bases and J 0 bases, leaving 14 bases between the germline ends. Germline loops: CDR1 SGHRS, CDR2 YFSETQ. The CDR3 nucleotides read TGCGCCAGCGGATCTCGGCGGGACTCTGGGGCCAACGTCCTGACTTTC. It yields the protein CASGSRRDSGANVLTF.

For this clonotype: The germline gene is not matched at one end of the junction; a read error may be the cause. The chain combines TRBV7-2 with TRBJ2-7, with 8 bases lining up with TRBD1. This CDR3 has 15 amino acids. Looked up from germline, CDR1 is SGHTA and CDR2 is FQGNSA. CDR3 sequence reads: CASSIIGQGNYKQYF. The CDR3 nucleotides read TGTGCCAGCAGCATCATCGGACAGGGCAACTACAAGCAGTACTTC.

The J gene is TRBJ1-2, the V gene TRBV20-1; D uncertain. The CDR3 sequence is 14 residues long. CDR1 is DFQATT and CDR2 is SNEGSKA in the germline V gene (reference sequence). Trimming took off 6 bases at V and 3 bases at J, with 17 bases between the two ends. This chain's CDR3 is CSAPNNGDDYGYTF. The CDR3 DNA sequence: TGCAGTGCGCCCAATAACGGGGATGACTATGGCTACACCTTC.

The chain links TRBV6-2 or TRBV6-3 to TRBJ2-7, with D unclear. V shed 6 bases and J shed 0 bases, with 15 bases lying between them. From germline, CDR1 is MNHEY and CDR2 SVGEGT. This CDR3 spans 15 amino acids. CDR3 amino acids: CASSSWYGSSYEQYF. DNA of the CDR3: TGTGCCAGCAGCTCCTGGTATGGCAGCTCCTACGAGCAGTACTTC.

This clonotype has ten or more counts. The rearrangement links TRBV20-1 to TRBJ2-7, with TRBD2 identical over 8 bases. The CDR3 length is 14 residues. The trim removed 0 bases at V and 4 bases at J, leaving 5 bases unmatched. Germline V gene lookup returns CDR1 DFQATT and CDR2 SNEGSKA (reference sequence). The CDR3 DNA follows: TGCAGTGCTAGAGATCGGACTAGCTGGTACGAGCAGTACTTC. It yields the protein CSARDRTSWYEQYF.

The chain combines TRBV28 with TRBJ2-4, with a tentative D call TRBD2 (7 bases). V dropped 6 bases and J dropped 4 bases, with 16 bases sitting between them. CDR1 MDHEN and CDR2 SYDVKM come from the germline V gene. The CDR3 is 15 amino acids. CDR3 bases: TGTGCCAGCAGGCCCCGAGGGGGGGGGAAAAACATTCAGTACTTC. This sequence encodes CASRPRGGGKNIQYF.

CDR3 DNA: TGTGCCAGCAGCTTCGGCCTAGCGGGAGCAGAGACCCAGTACTTC. Encoded protein: CASSFGLAGAETQYF. The chain is built from TRBV7-9 and TRBJ2-5; 10 nucleotides line up with TRBD2. The V and J ends lost 3 bases and 4 bases, in that order; junction bases with no gene match: 5. This CDR3 has 15 residues. Germline V CDR1 and CDR2: SEHNR, FQNEAQ (reference sequence).

The chain combines TRBV9 with TRBJ2-1; 8 bases agree with TRBD2. V shed 0 bases, J shed 7 bases, and the junction held 18 bases outside the gene matches. The germline V gene has CDR1 SGDLS and CDR2 YYNGEE. The CDR3 loop spans 19 amino acids. CDR3 residues: CASSVATQMAGGARNEQFF. The CDR3 DNA is TGTGCCAGCAGCGTAGCTACGCAGATGGCCGGGGGGGCCAGGAATGAGCAGTTCTTC.

The V call is TRBV7-2, the J call TRBJ2-7; 14 bases are a match to TRBD2. Germline trimming cut 4 bases from V and 3 bases from J; bases unmatched to any gene: 5. This CDR3 has 16 residues. Germline values: CDR1 SGHTA, CDR2 FQGNSA. The CDR3 bases are TGTGCCAGCAGCTCCCGGACTAGCGGGAGGCTCTACGAGCAGTACTTC. Protein sequence: CASSSRTSGRLYEQYF.

The chain is built from TRBV9 and TRBJ2-7; no clear D gene. The J call is doubtful: the DNA matches TRBJ2-5 better. The germline gives CDR1 SGDLS, CDR2 YYNGEE. The CDR3 covers 15 residues. The CDR3 nucleotides read TGTGCCAGCAGCGTAAAAGGCCCAAGTCAAGAGACCCAGTACTTC. Protein product: CASSVKGPSQETQYF.

Details on this clonotype: Given a much more abundant clone one base away, this may be a read error. The chain couples TRBV27 to TRBJ2-5; tentatively, D is TRBD1 or TRBD2 (5 bases each). The J call may be faulty, since TRBJ2-7 better matches the DNA end. The CDR3 consists of 13 residues. Germline V gene data show CDR1 as MNHEY and CDR2 as SMNVEV (reference sequence). The CDR3 nucleotides are TGTGCCAGCAGTTGGGGGAGCACCTACGAGCAGTACTTC. It is translated as CASSWGSTYEQYF.

This chain joins TRBV5-1 and TRBJ2-3; 13 bases fit TRBD2. V lost 4 bases to trimming and J lost 0 bases; unmatched junction nucleotides: 5. The germline V gene has CDR1 SGHRS and CDR2 YFSETQ. The CDR3 spans 17 residues. The CDR3 DNA follows: TGCGCCAGCAGCCCGGGACTAGCGGGGCCCAGCACAGATACGCAGTATTTT. It specifies CASSPGLAGPSTDTQYF.

The gene calls are TRBV4-1 and TRBJ2-7, with TRBD1 as a possible D gene (5 bases). This CDR3 has 15 residues. The V and J ends lost 0 bases and 2 bases respectively, with 11 bases between them. Germline assignment: CDR1 MGHRA and CDR2 YSYEKL. CDR3 sequence reads: CASSQDRQGTYEQYF. CDR3 nucleotides: TGCGCCAGCAGCCAAGATAGGCAGGGAACCTACGAGCAGTACTTC.